Listed below are T cell receptor beta chains from one sample, sequenced in a study of T cell changes during pregnancy in multiple sclerosis. Repertoires were generated with immunoSEQ multiplex PCR, while TCRdb's copy carries only in-frame clones and drops some. The sample carries roughly 100,000 clones, about 91% recorded once. The source material was peripheral blood, sampled after pregnancy. The receptor source for this set is a female donor with multiple sclerosis, enrolled in a pregnancy study. Each CDR3 is given with its conserved first and last residue. A D gene is named only where the DNA matches it firmly. For some rows the clone size is stated as once, few or many, or as a class when expanded; others skip it.

clone_size	j_call	v_call	d_call	cdr3_aa	cdr3_nt
once	TRBJ1-5	TRBV7-8	-	CASMGPGQPQHF	TGTGCCTCCATGGGGCCCGGCCAGCCCCAGCATTTT
once	TRBJ2-2	TRBV19	-	CASSPTGTSYTGELFF	TGTGCCAGTAGTCCGACCGGGACTTCTTACACCGGGGAGCTGTTTTTT
-	TRBJ2-5	TRBV10-2	TRBD1	CASSETGTGWETQYF	TGCGCCAGCAGCGAAACCGGGACAGGGTGGGAGACCCAGTACTTC
once	TRBJ2-1	TRBV11-3	-	CASSSDTGSGEQFF	TGTGCCAGCAGCTCAGACACGGGGTCGGGTGAGCAGTTCTTC
-	TRBJ1-5	TRBV19	-	CASSKPGGTNQPQHF	TGTGCCAGTAGCAAGCCCGGTGGTACCAATCAGCCCCAGCATTTT
-	TRBJ1-5	TRBV19	-	CASSYSNQPQHF	TGTGCCAGTAGTTATAGCAATCAGCCCCAGCATTTT
-	TRBJ2-2	TRBV29-1	TRBD2	CSVISGTTGELFF	TGCAGCGTTATTAGCGGGACAACCGGGGAGCTGTTTTTT
-	TRBJ2-1	TRBV10-2	TRBD2	CASSTGTSGSLDEQFF	TGCGCCAGCAGCACCGGGACTAGCGGGAGCCTCGATGAGCAGTTCTTC
-	TRBJ1-2	TRBV5-1	-	CASSLGGLNYGYTF	TGCGCCAGCAGCTTGGGGGGACTTAACTATGGCTACACCTTC
-	TRBJ1-3	TRBV10-3	-	CAISESRQSSGNTIYF	TGTGCCATCAGTGAGTCCAGGCAGTCCTCTGGAAACACCATATATTTT
few	TRBJ1-2	TRBV4-2	-	CASSPRDASNGYTF	TGTGCCAGCAGCCCCCGAGATGCCTCGAATGGCTACACCTTC
-	TRBJ2-2	TRBV2	TRBD2	CASSEVAGVTGELFF	TGTGCCAGCAGTGAGGTAGCGGGAGTGACCGGGGAGCTGTTTTTT
-	TRBJ2-7	TRBV9	-	CASSPRGEGAYEQYF	TGTGCCAGCAGCCCTCGAGGGGAGGGGGCCTACGAGCAGTACTTC
-	TRBJ2-2	TRBV2	TRBD1	CASRWDRPNTGELFF	TGTGCCAGCCGATGGGACAGGCCGAACACCGGGGAGCTGTTTTTT
few	TRBJ2-2	TRBV6-5	-	CASSTANTGELFF	TGTGCCAGCAGTACAGCCAACACCGGGGAGCTGTTTTTT
-	TRBJ2-5	TRBV4-1	TRBD2	CASSQAAPRGSQETQYF	TGCGCCAGCAGCCAAGCCGCTCCGCGGGGGAGCCAAGAGACCCAGTACTTC
-	TRBJ1-5	TRBV2	-	CASSDEGGNQPQHF	TGTGCCAGCAGTGACGAGGGTGGAAATCAGCCCCAGCATTTT
-	TRBJ1-1	TRBV5-3	-	CARSLESQGAFF	TGTGCCAGAAGCTTGGAGAGCCAGGGGGCTTTCTTT
-	TRBJ1-3	TRBV10-3	-	CAISREIGNTIYF	TGTGCCATCAGTCGGGAGATCGGAAACACCATATATTTT
few	TRBJ2-2	TRBV5-8	-	CASSLAGQGLGSNTGELFF	TGTGCCAGCAGCTTGGCGGGTCAGGGGCTGGGGTCGAACACCGGGGAGCTGTTTTTT
-	TRBJ2-5	TRBV6-5	-	CASRRDYQETQYF	TGTGCCAGCAGACGGGACTACCAAGAGACCCAGTACTTC
-	TRBJ2-1	TRBV9	TRBD2	CASSATSGAGHEQFF	TGTGCCAGCAGCGCGACTAGCGGGGCTGGCCATGAGCAGTTCTTC
once	TRBJ2-1	TRBV2	TRBD2	CASSWNGGVGSYNEQFF	TGTGCCAGCAGTTGGAACGGGGGGGTCGGCTCCTACAATGAGCAGTTCTTC
-	TRBJ2-2	TRBV5-1	TRBD1	CASRLDRGLIPGELFF	TGCGCCAGCAGACTGGACAGGGGGCTTATTCCCGGGGAGCTGTTTTTT
-	TRBJ1-2	TRBV14	-	CASSQKRNYGYTF	TGTGCCAGCAGCCAAAAGAGAAACTATGGCTACACCTTC
-	TRBJ2-1	TRBV19	TRBD2	CASSTRTSGIYNEQFF	TGTGCCAGTAGTACAAGGACTAGCGGTATATACAATGAGCAGTTCTTC
-	TRBJ2-1	TRBV11-3	TRBD2	CASSLGGRSDEQFF	TGTGCCAGCAGCTTAGGCGGGAGGAGCGATGAGCAGTTCTTC
-	TRBJ1-2	TRBV6-1	TRBD1	CASSEVGQGHYGYTF	TGTGCCAGCAGTGAAGTAGGACAGGGACACTATGGCTACACCTTC
-	TRBJ2-7	TRBV5-1	-	CASSFDRSYEQYF	TGCGCCAGCAGCTTTGACAGGTCCTACGAGCAGTACTTC
-	TRBJ2-3	TRBV4-1	TRBD1	CASSQSGTGVPDTQYF	TGCGCCAGCAGCCAATCCGGGACAGGGGTGCCAGATACGCAGTATTTT
-	TRBJ1-5	TRBV19	-	CASSRDTRNSNQPQHF	TGTGCCAGTAGTAGGGACACCCGGAATAGCAATCAGCCCCAGCATTTT
-	TRBJ2-7	TRBV5-1	-	CASSLGRTYEQYF	TGCGCCAGCAGCTTGGGCAGAACCTACGAGCAGTACTTC
once	TRBJ2-5	TRBV19	TRBD1	CASSGVGQGWETQYF	TGTGCCAGTTCAGGAGTGGGACAGGGATGGGAGACCCAGTACTTC
-	TRBJ2-3	TRBV29-1	TRBD2	CSVVAGLTDTQYF	TGCAGCGTTGTAGCGGGGCTGACAGATACGCAGTATTTT
-	TRBJ1-4	TRBV7-9	-	CASSSTVEKLFF	TGTGCCAGCAGCTCGACAGTTGAAAAACTGTTTTTT
-	TRBJ1-2	TRBV7-3	TRBD1	CASSFTPSQGDYGYTF	TGTGCCAGCAGCTTCACGCCATCACAGGGGGACTATGGCTACACCTTC
-	TRBJ1-2	TRBV6-1	TRBD1	CASRTGRNYGYTF	TGTGCGTCACGGACAGGACGTAACTATGGCTACACCTTC
-	TRBJ2-3	TRBV18	-	CASSRMAETDTQYF	TGTGCCAGCTCCCGAATGGCGGAAACAGATACGCAGTATTTT
-	TRBJ2-5	TRBV27	-	CASSSLDTQETQYF	TGTGCCAGCAGTTCACTTGACACCCAAGAGACCCAGTACTTC
-	TRBJ1-2	TRBV11-1	-	CASSSRGAYGYTF	TGTGCCAGCAGCTCCAGGGGAGCATATGGCTACACCTTC
once	TRBJ1-5	TRBV19	-	CASTKSGNSNQPQHF	TGTGCCAGTACAAAGTCAGGGAATAGCAATCAGCCCCAGCATTTT
-	TRBJ1-6	TRBV9	-	CASSVGTGGGSGNSPLHF	TGTGCCAGCAGCGTAGGTACCGGGGGGGGTTCTGGTAATTCACCCCTCCACTTT
-	TRBJ2-1	TRBV7-2	TRBD2	CASSFGGGPFNEQFF	TGTGCCAGCAGCTTCGGCGGGGGGCCATTTAATGAGCAGTTCTTC
-	TRBJ1-2	TRBV5-1	-	CASSLESGTTYGYTF	TGCGCCAGCAGCTTGGAGTCAGGGACTACCTATGGCTACACCTTC
-	TRBJ2-2	TRBV5-5	-	CASSLAWANGELFF	TGTGCCAGCAGCTTGGCTTGGGCCAACGGGGAGCTGTTTTTT
-	TRBJ1-5	TRBV6-6	-	CASSYNGAGNQPQHF	TGTGCCAGCAGTTACAACGGGGCGGGAAATCAGCCCCAGCATTTT
once	TRBJ1-1	TRBV9	-	CASSLGGGTEAFF	TGTGCCAGCAGCCTCGGAGGAGGCACTGAAGCTTTCTTT
-	TRBJ1-5	TRBV5-1	-	CASSDQGGDQPQHF	TGCGCCAGCAGCGACCAGGGAGGGGATCAGCCCCAGCATTTT
few	TRBJ2-7	TRBV6-6	-	CASGPDSLSYEQYF	TGTGCCAGCGGACCGGACAGTTTAAGCTACGAGCAGTACTTC
few	TRBJ1-5	TRBV2	-	CASSALAGANQPQHF	TGTGCCAGCAGTGCCCTCGCAGGGGCCAATCAGCCCCAGCATTTT
once	TRBJ2-3	TRBV5-1	TRBD1	CASSLGGTGVGDTQYF	TGCGCCAGCAGCTTGGGTGGGACAGGGGTTGGAGATACGCAGTATTTT
-	TRBJ2-3	TRBV5-4	-	CASSLKAGTFTDTQYF	TGTGCCAGCAGCTTGAAGGCGGGGACCTTCACAGATACGCAGTATTTT
-	TRBJ2-3	TRBV18	TRBD2	CASFTSSGRADTQYF	TGTGCCAGCTTCACCTCTAGCGGGAGGGCAGATACGCAGTATTTT
-	TRBJ2-1	TRBV4-3	TRBD2	CASSHPLAGGHNEQFF	TGCGCCAGCAGCCATCCCCTAGCGGGGGGCCACAATGAGCAGTTCTTC
-	TRBJ2-7	TRBV6-1	-	CASSEAVSREQYF	TGTGCCAGCAGTGAAGCGGTCTCGAGGGAGCAGTACTTC